This T cell receptor beta chain was recovered during a study of blood T cells in healthy people across ages. Around 10 milliliters of peripheral blood were drawn from each donor. Total RNA amounts of at least 6 micrograms were extracted per sample. This clonotype was picked up many times. A second PCR, run for about 7 to 12 cycles, used a sample-barcoded 5' primer plus a J-beta primer mix. TCRdb re-analysed the 5' RACE reads in MiXCR, keeping a single row per CDR3 protein. The sample lists around 870,000 distinct CDR3 sequences; under 35% were seen once. Sequencing used blood. The origin of this receptor is a woman of 80 years or more in good health.

CDR3 region: CSASVARGDTQYF. As DNA, the CDR3 is TGCAGTGCTAGTGTGGCCAGAGGCGATACGCAGTATTTT. The chain is built from TRBV20-1 and TRBJ2-3; D is ambiguous. The CDR3 loop spans 13 amino acids. V was cut by 3 bases and J by 6 bases, with 13 bases left in between. Germline CDR1 and CDR2: DFQATT and SNEGSKA (reference sequence).